This T cell receptor beta chain stems from a study of T cells in Graves' hyperthyroidism and ophthalmopathy. The source material, RNA transcripts, was used to amplify TCR beta CDR3 regions. The TCR CDR3 first-round RT-PCR relied on the HTBI primer set. One entry per CDR3 protein, called by TCRdb with MiXCR from the multiplex PCR reads. Altogether some 460,000 distinct CDR3 sequences are present, around a sixth being singletons, with the ten largest covering 7.5% to 8%. This CDR3 is built from 14 residues. Germline lookup yields CDR1 MNHNS and CDR2 SASEGT. V was pared by 6 bases and J by 3 bases, with 12 bases between. This clonotype has ten or more counts.

Sequencing input: blood. This clonotype was obtained from a woman under 30 with Graves' hyperthyroidism. The V gene is TRBV6-1, the J gene TRBJ1-3; D not resolved. The CDR3 protein is CASRHGVYGNTIYF. CDR3 DNA sequence: TGTGCCAGCAGACACGGGGTGTATGGAAACACCATATATTTT.